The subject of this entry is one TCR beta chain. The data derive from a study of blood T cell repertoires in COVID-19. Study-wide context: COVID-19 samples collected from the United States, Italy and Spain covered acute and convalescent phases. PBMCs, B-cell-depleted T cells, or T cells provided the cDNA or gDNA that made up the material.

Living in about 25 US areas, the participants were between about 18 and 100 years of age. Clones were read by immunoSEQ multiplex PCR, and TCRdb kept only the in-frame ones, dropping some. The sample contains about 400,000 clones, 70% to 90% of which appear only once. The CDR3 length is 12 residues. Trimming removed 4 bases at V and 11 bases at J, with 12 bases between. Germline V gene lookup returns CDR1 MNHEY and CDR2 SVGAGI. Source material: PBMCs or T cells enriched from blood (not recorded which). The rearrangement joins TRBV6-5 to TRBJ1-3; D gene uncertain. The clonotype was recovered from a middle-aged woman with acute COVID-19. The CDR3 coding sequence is TGTGCCAGCAGTTTGCAAGGAGGCGCCATATATTTT. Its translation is CASSLQGGAIYF.